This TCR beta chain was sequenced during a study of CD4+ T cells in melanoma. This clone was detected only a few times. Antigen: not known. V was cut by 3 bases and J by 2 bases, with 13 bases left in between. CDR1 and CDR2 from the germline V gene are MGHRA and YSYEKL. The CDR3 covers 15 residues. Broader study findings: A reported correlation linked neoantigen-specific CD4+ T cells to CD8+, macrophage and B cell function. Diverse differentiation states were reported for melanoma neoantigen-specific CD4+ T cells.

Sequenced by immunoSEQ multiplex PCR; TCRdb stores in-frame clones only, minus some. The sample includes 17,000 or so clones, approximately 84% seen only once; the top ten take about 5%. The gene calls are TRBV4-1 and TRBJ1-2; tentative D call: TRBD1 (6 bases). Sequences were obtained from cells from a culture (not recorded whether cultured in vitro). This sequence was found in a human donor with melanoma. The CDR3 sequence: CASSQTGTQNYGYTF. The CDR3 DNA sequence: TGCGCCAGCAGCCAGACCGGGACACAGAACTATGGCTACACCTTC.